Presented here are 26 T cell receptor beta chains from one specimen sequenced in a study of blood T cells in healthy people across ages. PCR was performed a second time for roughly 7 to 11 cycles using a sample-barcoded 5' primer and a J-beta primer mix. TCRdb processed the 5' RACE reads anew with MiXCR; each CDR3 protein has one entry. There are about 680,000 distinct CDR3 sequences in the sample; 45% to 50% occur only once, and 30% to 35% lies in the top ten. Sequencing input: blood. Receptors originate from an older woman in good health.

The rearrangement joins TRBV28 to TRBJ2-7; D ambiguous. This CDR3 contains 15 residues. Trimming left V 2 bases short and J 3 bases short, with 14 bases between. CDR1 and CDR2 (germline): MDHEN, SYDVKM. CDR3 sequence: CASSLRVRLRYEQYF. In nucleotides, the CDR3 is TGTGCCAGCAGTTTAAGGGTCAGGTTACGCTACGAGCAGTACTTC.

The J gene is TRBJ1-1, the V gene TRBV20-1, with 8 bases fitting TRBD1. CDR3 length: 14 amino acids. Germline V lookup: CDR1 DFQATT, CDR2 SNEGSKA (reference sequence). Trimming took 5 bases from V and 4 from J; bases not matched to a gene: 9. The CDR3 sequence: CSAEDREVGTEAFF. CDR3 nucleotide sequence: TGCAGTGCTGAGGACAGGGAGGTCGGCACTGAAGCTTTCTTT.

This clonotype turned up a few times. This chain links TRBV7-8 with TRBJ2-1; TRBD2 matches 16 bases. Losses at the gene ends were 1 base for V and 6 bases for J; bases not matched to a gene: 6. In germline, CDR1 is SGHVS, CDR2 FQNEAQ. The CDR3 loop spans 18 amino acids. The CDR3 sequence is CASSLVTGTSGRGNEQFF. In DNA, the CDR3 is TGTGCCAGCAGCTTAGTTACCGGGACTAGCGGGAGGGGCAATGAGCAGTTCTTC.

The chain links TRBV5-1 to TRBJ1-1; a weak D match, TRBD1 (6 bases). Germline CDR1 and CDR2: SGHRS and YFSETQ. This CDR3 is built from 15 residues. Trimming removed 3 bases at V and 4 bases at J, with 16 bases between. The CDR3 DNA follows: TGCGCCAGCAGCTCGGATACAGGGTATATCACTGAAGCTTTCTTT. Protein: CASSSDTGYITEAFF.

CDR3 bases: TGTGCCAGCAGCCCTCGCTTCGGGACGGGACAAGAGACCCAGTACTTC. Translated: CASSPRFGTGQETQYF. The chain uses TRBV6-2 or TRBV6-3 and TRBJ2-5; tentatively, D is TRBD1 or TRBD2 (5 bases each). V shed 6 bases and J shed 2 bases, with 19 bases lying between them. The CDR3 is 16 amino acids. Germline CDR1 is MNHEY and CDR2 is SVGEGT.

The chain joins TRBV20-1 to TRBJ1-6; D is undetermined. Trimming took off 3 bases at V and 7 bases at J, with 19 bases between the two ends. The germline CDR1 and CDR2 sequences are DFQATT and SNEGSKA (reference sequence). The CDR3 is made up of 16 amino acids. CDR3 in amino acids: CSASIQAGLPNSPLHF. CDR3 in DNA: TGCAGTGCTAGCATTCAGGCCGGGTTACCCAATTCACCCCTCCACTTT.

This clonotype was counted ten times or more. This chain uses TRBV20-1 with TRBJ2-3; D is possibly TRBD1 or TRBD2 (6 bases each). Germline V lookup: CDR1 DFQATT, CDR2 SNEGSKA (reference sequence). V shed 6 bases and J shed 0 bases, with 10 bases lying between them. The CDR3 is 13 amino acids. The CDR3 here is CSAEGESTDTQYF. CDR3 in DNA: TGCAGTGCGGAGGGGGAAAGCACAGATACGCAGTATTTT.

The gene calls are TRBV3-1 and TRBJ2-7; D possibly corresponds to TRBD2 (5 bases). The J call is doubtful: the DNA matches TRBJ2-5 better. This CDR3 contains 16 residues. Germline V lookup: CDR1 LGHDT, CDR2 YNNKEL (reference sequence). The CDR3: CASSQEVGRSGETQYF. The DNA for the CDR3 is TGTGCCAGCAGCCAAGAAGTGGGGAGATCGGGAGAGACCCAGTACTTC.

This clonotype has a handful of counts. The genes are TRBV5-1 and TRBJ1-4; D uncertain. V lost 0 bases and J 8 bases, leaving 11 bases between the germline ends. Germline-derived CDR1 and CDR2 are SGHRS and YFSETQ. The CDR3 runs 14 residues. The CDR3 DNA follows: TGCGCCAGCAGCTTGGTCACAAGTCGGGAAAAACTGTTTTTT. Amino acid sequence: CASSLVTSREKLFF.

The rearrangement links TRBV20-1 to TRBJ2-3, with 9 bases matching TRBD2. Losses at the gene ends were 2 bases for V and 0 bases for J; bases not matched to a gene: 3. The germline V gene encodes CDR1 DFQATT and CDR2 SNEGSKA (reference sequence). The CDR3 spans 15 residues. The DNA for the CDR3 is TGCAGTGCTAGATCCGGGACTAGCAGCACAGATACGCAGTATTTT. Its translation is CSARSGTSSTDTQYF.

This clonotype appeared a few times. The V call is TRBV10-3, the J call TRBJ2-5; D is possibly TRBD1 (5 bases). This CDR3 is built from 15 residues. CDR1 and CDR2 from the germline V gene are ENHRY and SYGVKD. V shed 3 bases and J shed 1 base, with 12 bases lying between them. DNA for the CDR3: TGTGCCATCAGTGACCCTAGACAGACCCAAGAGACCCAGTACTTC. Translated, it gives CAISDPRQTQETQYF.

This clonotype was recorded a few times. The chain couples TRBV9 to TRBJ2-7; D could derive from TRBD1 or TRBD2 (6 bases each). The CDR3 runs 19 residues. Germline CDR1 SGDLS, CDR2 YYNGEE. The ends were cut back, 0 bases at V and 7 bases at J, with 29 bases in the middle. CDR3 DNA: TGTGCCAGCAGCGTAGGGAGGGTCCAGGCACACAGGGTATCCAATGAGCAGTACTTC. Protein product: CASSVGRVQAHRVSNEQYF.

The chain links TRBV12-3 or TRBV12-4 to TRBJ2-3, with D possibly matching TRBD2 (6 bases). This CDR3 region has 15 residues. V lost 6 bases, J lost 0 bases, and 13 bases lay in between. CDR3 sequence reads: CASRLSGPSTDTQYF. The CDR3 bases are TGTGCCAGCAGACTAAGCGGGCCGAGCACAGATACGCAGTATTTT.

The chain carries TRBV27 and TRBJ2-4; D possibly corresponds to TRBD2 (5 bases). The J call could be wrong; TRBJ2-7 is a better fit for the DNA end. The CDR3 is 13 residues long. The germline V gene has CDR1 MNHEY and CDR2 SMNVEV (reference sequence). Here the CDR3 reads CASSGEGFDEQYF. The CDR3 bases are TGTGCCAGCAGTGGAGAGGGTTTCGACGAGCAGTACTTC.

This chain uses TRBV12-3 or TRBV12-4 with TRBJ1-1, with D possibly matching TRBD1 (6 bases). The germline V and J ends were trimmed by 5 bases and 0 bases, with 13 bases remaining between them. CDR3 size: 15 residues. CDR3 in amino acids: CASSPSQGLNTEAFF. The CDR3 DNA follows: TGTGCCAGCAGTCCCTCGCAGGGGTTGAACACTGAAGCTTTCTTT.

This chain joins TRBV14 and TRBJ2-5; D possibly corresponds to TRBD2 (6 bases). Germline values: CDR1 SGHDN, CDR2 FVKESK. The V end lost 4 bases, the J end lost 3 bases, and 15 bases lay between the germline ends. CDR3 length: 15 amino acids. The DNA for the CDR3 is TGTGCCAGCAGCCCCGGGACTCGTGGAGAAGAGACCCAGTACTTC. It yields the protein CASSPGTRGEETQYF. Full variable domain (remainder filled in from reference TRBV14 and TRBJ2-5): EAGVTQFPSHSVIEKGQTVTLRCDPISGHDNLYWYRRVMGKEIKFLLHFVKESKQDESGMPNNRFLAERTGGTYSTLKVQPAELEDSGVYFCASSPGTRGEETQYFGPGTRLLVL.

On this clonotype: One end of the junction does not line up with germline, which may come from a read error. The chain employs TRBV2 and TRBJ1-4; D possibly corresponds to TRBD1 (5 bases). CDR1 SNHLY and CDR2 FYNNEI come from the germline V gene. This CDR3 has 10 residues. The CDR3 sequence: CAGREEKLFF. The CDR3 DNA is TGTGCCGGCAGGGAAGAAAAACTGTTTTTT.

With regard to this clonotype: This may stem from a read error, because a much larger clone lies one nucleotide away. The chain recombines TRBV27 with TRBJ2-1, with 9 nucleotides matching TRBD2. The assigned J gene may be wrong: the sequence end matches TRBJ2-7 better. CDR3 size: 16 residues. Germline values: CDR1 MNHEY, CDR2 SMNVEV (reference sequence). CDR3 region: CASSLGPSGTYNEQYF. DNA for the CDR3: TGTGCCAGCAGTTTAGGTCCTAGCGGGACCTACAATGAGCAGTACTTC.

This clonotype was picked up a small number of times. The CDR3 reads CASSGGTRNTEAFF. The CDR3 nucleotides are TGTGCCAGCAGCGGAGGGACCCGAAACACTGAAGCTTTCTTT. The rearrangement uses TRBV7-9 and TRBJ1-1, with D maybe TRBD1 (5 bases). Germline-derived CDR1 and CDR2 are SEHNR and FQNEAQ (reference sequence). The CDR3 is 14 amino acids. The V and J ends lost 5 bases and 2 bases respectively, with 12 bases between them.

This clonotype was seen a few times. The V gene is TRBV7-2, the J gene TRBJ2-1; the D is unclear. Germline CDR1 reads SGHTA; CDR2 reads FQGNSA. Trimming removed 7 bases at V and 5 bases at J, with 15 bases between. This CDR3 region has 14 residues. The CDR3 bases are TGTGCCAGCAAAACCCTTCCTTCTAACAATGAGCAGTTCTTC. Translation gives CASKTLPSNNEQFF.

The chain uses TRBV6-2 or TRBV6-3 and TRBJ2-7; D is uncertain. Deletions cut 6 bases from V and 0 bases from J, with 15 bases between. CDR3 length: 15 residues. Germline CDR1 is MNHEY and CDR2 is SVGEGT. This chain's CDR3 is CASRQDLPGSYEQYF. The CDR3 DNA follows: TGTGCCAGCAGGCAAGACCTACCCGGCTCCTACGAGCAGTACTTC.

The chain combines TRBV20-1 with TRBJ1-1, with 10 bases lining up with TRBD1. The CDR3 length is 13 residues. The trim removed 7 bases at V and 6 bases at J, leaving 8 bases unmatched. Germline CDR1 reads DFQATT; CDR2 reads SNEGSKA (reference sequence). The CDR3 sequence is CSGRDRGPPEAFF. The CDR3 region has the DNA TGCAGTGGCCGGGACAGGGGACCTCCTGAAGCTTTCTTT.

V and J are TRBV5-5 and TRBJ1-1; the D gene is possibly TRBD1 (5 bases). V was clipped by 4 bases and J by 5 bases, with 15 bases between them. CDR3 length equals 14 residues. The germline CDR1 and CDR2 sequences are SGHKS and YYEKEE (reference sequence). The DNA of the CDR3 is TGTGCCAGCAGCCTCAGGGTGGGGAAGACTGAAGCTTTCTTT. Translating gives CASSLRVGKTEAFF.

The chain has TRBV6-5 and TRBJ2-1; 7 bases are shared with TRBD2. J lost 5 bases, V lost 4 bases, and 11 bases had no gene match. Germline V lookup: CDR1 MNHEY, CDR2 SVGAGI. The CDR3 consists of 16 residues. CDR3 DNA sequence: TGTGCCAGCAGTTCCCCCCTAGCGGCCAAACACAATGAGCAGTTCTTC. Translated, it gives CASSSPLAAKHNEQFF.

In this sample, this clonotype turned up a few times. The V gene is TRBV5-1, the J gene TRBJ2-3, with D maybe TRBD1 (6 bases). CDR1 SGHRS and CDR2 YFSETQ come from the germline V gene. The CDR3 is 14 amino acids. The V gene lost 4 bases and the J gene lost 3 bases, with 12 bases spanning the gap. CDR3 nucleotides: TGCGCCAGCAGCGTGAGGGGGAGAACAGATACGCAGTATTTT. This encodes CASSVRGRTDTQYF.

The CDR3 protein is CSAWAQASDTQYF. The CDR3 coding sequence is TGCAGTGCTTGGGCCCAAGCCTCAGATACGCAGTATTTT. The V gene is TRBV20-1, the J gene TRBJ2-3; no clear D. The germline gives CDR1 DFQATT, CDR2 SNEGSKA (reference sequence). CDR3 size: 13 residues. Trimming pared 5 bases from V and 4 bases from J, leaving 13 bases between.